A selection of T cell receptor beta chains follows, all from one sample in a study of shared clonotypes between healthy human individuals. Data came from immunoSEQ multiplex PCR; TCRdb stores just in-frame clones and leaves some out. This table holds millions of clones, 80% to 95% found once. What was sequenced was naive CD4+ T cells from PBMCs. The receptors derive from a man younger than 30 in good health. Some clones in this sample may be carry-over from other donors' samples. Each CDR3 is given with its conserved first and last residue.

v_gene	j_gene	CDR3aa
TRBV5-1	TRBJ2-1	CASSLELAGGEQFF
TRBV5-6	TRBJ2-7	CASSLATGGEQYF
TRBV7-8	NA	CASSSTGLAGTYEQYF
TRBV2	TRBJ2-7	CASRTGTEAYEQYF
TRBV7-9	TRBJ2-7	CASSLTSGSKREQYF
TRBV27	TRBJ1-1	CASSFGAANTEAFF
TRBV25-1	TRBJ1-1	CASSVGGNTEAFF
TRBV28	TRBJ2-7	CASSLSRLAGGYEQYF
TRBV7-3	TRBJ2-3	CASSSARLGRTDTQYF
TRBV2	TRBJ1-5	CASSEIGQLNQPQHF
TRBV20-1	TRBJ2-1	CSPDRGNEQFF
TRBV7-2	TRBJ2-1	CASSRGTIEQFF